The 30 T cell receptor beta chains in this list originate from one sample, sequenced in a study of blood T cell repertoires in COVID-19. Here immunoSEQ multiplex PCR was the method, and the copy in TCRdb shows in-frame clones only, minus some. The sample contains some 150,000 clones, around 88% of which appear only once. Sequencing was carried out using peripheral blood. All receptors derive from a man aged 60 to 75 with active or convalescent COVID-19.

Regarding this clone: Other DNA sequences in the same sample also yield this CDR3. The chain employs TRBV11-3 and TRBJ1-5; 8 bases agree with TRBD1. V was clipped by 4 bases and J by 1 base; unmatched bases: 6. The CDR3 has 16 amino acids. Germline V gives CDR1 SGHNT, CDR2 YENEEA. The CDR3: CASSSLDRASNQPQHF. CDR3 nucleotides: TGTGCCAGCAGCTCCTTGGACAGGGCGAGCAATCAGCCCCAGCATTTT. Together with reference TRBV11-3 and TRBJ1-5, the CDR3 gives the full variable domain: EAGVVQSPRYKIIEKKQPVAFWCNPISGHNTLYWYLQNLGQGPELLIRYENEEAVDDSQLPKDRFSAERLKGVDSTLKIQPAELGDSAVYLCASSSLDRASNQPQHFGDGTRLSIL.

V gene TRBV5-1 combines with J gene TRBJ2-5; a weak D match, TRBD2 (6 bases). The CDR3 spans 15 residues. Germline assignment: CDR1 SGHRS and CDR2 YFSETQ. Trimming removed 5 bases from V and 5 bases from J, with 19 bases in between. CDR3 DNA: TGCGCCAGCAGTCAGGGTCTAGGAGGGTGGGAGACCCAGTACTTC. It is translated as CASSQGLGGWETQYF.

The J gene is TRBJ2-6, the V gene TRBV5-1, with 7 positions matching TRBD2. The CDR3 has 16 amino acids. Germline CDR1 is SGHRS and CDR2 is YFSETQ. J was trimmed by 4 bases and V by 0 bases; bases with no gene match: 4. CDR3 coding DNA: TGCGCCAGCAGCTTGGACGGAGCGGGAGGGGCCAACGTCCTGACTTTC. Its translation: CASSLDGAGGANVLTF.

The chain carries TRBV5-5 and TRBJ1-1, with no clear D. Germline V gene lookup returns CDR1 SGHKS and CDR2 YYEKEE (reference sequence). Trimming left V 4 bases short and J 3 bases short, with 7 bases between. The CDR3 consists of 12 residues. CDR3 DNA sequence: TGTGCCAGCAGCCCCACGGACACTGAAGCTTTCTTT. Residues: CASSPTDTEAFF.

The chain couples TRBV3-1 (or the pseudogene TRBV3-2) to TRBJ2-7; TRBD1 is a possible D gene (6 bases). The CDR3 loop spans 13 amino acids. CDR1 is LGHDT and CDR2 is YNNKEL in the germline V gene (reference sequence). The ends were cut back, 4 bases at V and 2 bases at J, with 9 bases in the middle. The CDR3 nucleotides read TGTGCCAGCAGCCGCCGGACAGCCTACGAGCAGTACTTC. Translating it yields CASSRRTAYEQYF.

The chain carries TRBV19 and TRBJ2-6; D might be TRBD2 (7 bases). The germline V gene has CDR1 LNHDA and CDR2 SQIVND (reference sequence). The CDR3 covers 15 residues. V lost 8 bases to trimming and J lost 4 bases, with 15 bases between them. CDR3 in amino acids: CASAERGAGANVLTF. CDR3 sequence (DNA): TGTGCCAGTGCCGAACGGGGGGCCGGGGCCAACGTCCTGACTTTC. The full variable domain, its missing parts supplied by reference TRBV19 and TRBJ2-6, is DGGITQSPKYLFRKEGQNVTLSCEQNLNHDAMYWYRQDPGQGLRLIYYSQIVNDFQKGDIAEGYSVSREKKESFPLTVTSAQKNPTAFYLCASAERGAGANVLTFGAGSRLTVL.

This chain links TRBV2 with TRBJ1-5; a weak D match, TRBD1 (5 bases). Between the trimmed V and J ends, which lost 3 bases and 7 bases, there was a span of 13 bases. The length of the CDR3 is 14 residues. Germline-derived CDR1 and CDR2 are SNHLY and FYNNEI. The CDR3 sequence is CASSEGGAGQPQHF. CDR3 sequence (DNA): TGTGCCAGCAGTGAGGGCGGGGCTGGGCAGCCCCAGCATTTT.

This clone was counted a single time. This chain uses TRBV10-3 with TRBJ2-2; TRBD1 aligns across 10 bases. J lost 0 bases, V lost 5 bases, and 3 bases had no gene match. The CDR3 has 16 residues. The germline gives CDR1 ENHRY, CDR2 SYGVKD. CDR3 nucleotide sequence: TGTGCCATCAGTCTAGGGACAGGGGCGAACACCGGGGAGCTGTTTTTT. This translates into CAISLGTGANTGELFF.

V gene TRBV6-4 combines with J gene TRBJ2-2; possibly TRBD2 for D (6 bases). The CDR3 sequence is 16 residues long. Trimming removed 3 bases at V and 0 bases at J, with 11 bases between. The germline V gene encodes CDR1 MRHNA and CDR2 SNTAGT. The CDR3 DNA follows: TGTGCCAGCAGTGAACAAGGCGGGGCGAACACCGGGGAGCTGTTTTTT. This codes for CASSEQGGANTGELFF.

This chain connects TRBV5-1 to TRBJ2-1; 11 positions agree with TRBD2. Losses at the gene ends were 4 bases for V and 4 bases for J; bases not matched to a gene: 4. The CDR3 runs 15 residues. From germline, CDR1 is SGHRS and CDR2 YFSETQ. CDR3: CASSITSGGYNEQFF. CDR3 in DNA: TGCGCCAGCAGCATTACTAGCGGGGGTTACAATGAGCAGTTCTTC. The full variable domain, with the rest looked up from reference TRBV5-1 and TRBJ2-1, is KAGVTQTPRYLIKTRGQQVTLSCSPISGHRSVSWYQQTPGQGLQFLFEYFSETQRNKGNFPGRFSGRQFSNSRSEMNVSTLELGDSALYLCASSITSGGYNEQFFGPGTRLTVL.

This CDR3 is CASRRTGGGTEAFF. CDR3 DNA sequence: TGTGCCAGCAGACGGACAGGGGGTGGGACTGAAGCTTTCTTT. The V and J genes are TRBV6-5 and TRBJ1-1; TRBD1 agrees at 10 bases. The CDR3 consists of 14 residues. The ends lost 6 bases at V and 5 bases at J; junction bases unmatched: 6. CDR1 MNHEY and CDR2 SVGAGI come from the germline V gene.

V usage is TRBV19 and J usage is TRBJ1-1, with 12 bases lining up with TRBD1. With 4 bases clipped from V and 4 bases from J, the junction kept 10 bases outside the gene matches. The CDR3 has 17 amino acids. CDR1 is LNHDA and CDR2 is SQIVND in the germline V gene (reference sequence). The CDR3 region has the DNA TGTGCCAGTAGTACCGGGACAGGGGGCGATGTGGGCACTGAAGCTTTCTTT. Protein product: CASSTGTGGDVGTEAFF.

This rearrangement joins TRBV28 to TRBJ2-3; possible D gene TRBD2, 5 bases. The CDR3 runs 16 residues. V lost 4 bases and J 1 base, leaving 15 bases between the germline ends. Looked up from germline, CDR1 is MDHEN and CDR2 is SYDVKM. The CDR3 sequence is CASSSPSAGRTDTQYF. The CDR3 nucleotides read TGTGCCAGCAGTTCACCGTCGGCGGGCCGCACAGATACGCAGTATTTT.

The CDR3 protein is CASSQDPEGAGWTGNEQFF. DNA for the CDR3: TGCGCCAGCAGCCAAGATCCGGAGGGAGCGGGATGGACTGGGAATGAGCAGTTCTTC. V usage is TRBV4-1 and J usage is TRBJ2-1; 7 bases are a match to TRBD2. Germline CDR1 is MGHRA and CDR2 is YSYEKL. This CDR3 is built from 19 residues. V lost 0 bases and J lost 7; bases outside the gene matches: 18.

The chain recombines TRBV27 with TRBJ2-7; TRBD1 agrees at 9 bases. The CDR3 runs to 13 residues. Germline V gene data show CDR1 as MNHEY and CDR2 as SMNVEV (reference sequence). The V and J ends lost 5 bases and 3 bases, in that order; junction bases with no gene match: 2. CDR3 nucleotide sequence: TGTGCCAGCAGTAAGACAGGGGGCTACGAGCAGTACTTC. The encoded protein is CASSKTGGYEQYF.

This clone was seen a single time. The CDR3 here is CASSQDEGRGYNSPLHF. The CDR3 DNA follows: TGTGCCAGCAGCCAAGATGAGGGTCGGGGCTATAATTCACCCCTCCACTTT. The chain recombines TRBV4-2 with TRBJ1-6; no reliable D call. V shed 0 bases and J shed 3 bases, with 12 bases lying between them. In germline, CDR1 is LGHNA, CDR2 YNFKEQ. CDR3 size: 17 residues.

In this sample, this clone turned up a few times. V and J are TRBV6-1 and TRBJ2-7; D gene unclear. V gave up 2 bases and J gave up 7 bases, with 12 bases separating them. The germline V gene encodes CDR1 MNHNS and CDR2 SASEGT. CDR3 size: 13 residues. In DNA, the CDR3 is TGTGCCAGCAGTGAAACCAGTTTGTGGGAGCAGTACTTC. Translated, it gives CASSETSLWEQYF.

This chain connects TRBV19 to TRBJ1-5, with 7 bases fitting TRBD1. Trimming at V came to 7 bases and at J to 7 bases, leaving 10 bases not matched to a gene. CDR3 length equals 14 residues. Germline values: CDR1 LNHDA, CDR2 SQIVND (reference sequence). The CDR3 DNA reads as TGTGCCAGTAAGGGCAGGGGGATTGGACAGCCCCAGCATTTT. This gives the protein CASKGRGIGQPQHF. The full variable domain, in which reference TRBV19 and TRBJ1-5 provide the parts outside the CDR3, is DGGITQSPKYLFRKEGQNVTLSCEQNLNHDAMYWYRQDPGQGLRLIYYSQIVNDFQKGDIAEGYSVSREKKESFPLTVTSAQKNPTAFYLCASKGRGIGQPQHFGDGTRLSIL.

The V and J genes are TRBV10-3 and TRBJ2-6; 8 bases fit TRBD2. This CDR3 comprises 15 residues. Germline V CDR1 and CDR2: ENHRY, SYGVKD. The J segment lost 1 base and the V segment lost 4 bases, leaving 0 bases of the junction unmatched. The CDR3 sequence: CAISGGGSGANVLTF. The CDR3 DNA sequence: TGTGCCATCAGTGGCGGGGGGTCTGGGGCCAACGTCCTGACTTTC.

This clone was recorded only once. The chain links TRBV28 to TRBJ2-4; 12 bases line up with TRBD2. V lost 6 bases, J lost 0 bases, and 3 bases stayed unmatched. Germline CDR1 reads MDHEN; CDR2 reads SYDVKM. The CDR3 totals 16 residues. The CDR3: CASRLAGGLAKNIQYF. CDR3 nucleotides: TGTGCCAGCAGGCTAGCGGGAGGGTTAGCCAAAAACATTCAGTACTTC.

This clone was seen more than once but under ten times. This CDR3 reads CASSWGGTGANVLTF. CDR3 sequence (DNA): TGTGCCAGCAGTTGGGGGGGCACTGGGGCCAACGTCCTGACTTTC. The chain is built from TRBV5-4 and TRBJ2-6; a possible D gene is TRBD2 (7 bases). Germline lookup yields CDR1 SGHNT and CDR2 YYREEE (reference sequence). CDR3 length: 15 residues. Trimming stripped 5 bases from V and 2 bases from J, with 11 bases between.

The chain employs TRBV11-3 and TRBJ2-5; D gene uncertain. Deletions cut 2 bases from V and 5 bases from J, with 6 bases between. Germline V lookup: CDR1 SGHNT, CDR2 YENEEA. The CDR3 extends over 12 amino acids. The CDR3 is CASSLIGETQYF. CDR3 sequence (DNA): TGTGCCAGCAGCTTAATTGGCGAGACCCAGTACTTC.

CDR3 DNA: TGTGCCAGCAGCTTAGTCCCCACAGGGAATCCCTACGAGCAGTACTTC. Its protein product is CASSLVPTGNPYEQYF. The V gene is TRBV7-2, the J gene TRBJ2-7; D is perhaps TRBD1 (6 bases). There are 16 residues in the CDR3. Germline V gene sequence: CDR1 SGHTA, CDR2 FQGNSA. Trimming left V 1 base short and J 2 bases short, with 15 bases between.

This chain's CDR3 is CASSQTGTGANVLTF. DNA for the CDR3: TGCGCCAGCAGCCAAACAGGGACTGGGGCCAACGTCCTGACTTTC. This sequence joins TRBV4-1 and TRBJ2-6, with D maybe TRBD1 (6 bases). Germline CDR1 and CDR2: MGHRA and YSYEKL. The CDR3 is made up of 15 amino acids. Trimming took off 2 bases at V and 2 bases at J, with 7 bases between the two ends.

The chain uses TRBV29-1 and TRBJ1-1; D is unresolved. This CDR3 has 14 amino acids. Trimming took off 3 bases at V and 8 bases at J, with 19 bases between the two ends. The V gene's germline CDR1 is SQVTM and CDR2 ANQGSEA. The CDR3 bases are TGCAGCGTTGAGCGGGGTTTAGGCGGTCCAGAAGCTTTCTTT. Translation: CSVERGLGGPEAFF.

The rearrangement links TRBV7-9 to TRBJ2-4, with 7 nucleotides matching TRBD1. The germline gives CDR1 SEHNR, CDR2 FQNEAQ (reference sequence). The CDR3 contains 18 residues. Germline trimming cut 1 base from V and 2 bases from J; bases unmatched to any gene: 11. The CDR3: CASSLGVIRQGPKNIQYF. The CDR3 bases are TGTGCCAGCAGCTTAGGGGTGATCCGACAGGGCCCCAAAAACATTCAGTACTTC.

The chain links TRBV7-9 to TRBJ2-4, with 11 bases matching TRBD1. The CDR3 extends over 14 amino acids. Trimming at V came to 5 bases and at J to 7 bases, leaving 4 bases not matched to a gene. Germline-derived CDR1 and CDR2 are SEHNR and FQNEAQ (reference sequence). The CDR3 loop is CASSPGQGANIQYF. CDR3 DNA: TGTGCCAGCAGCCCCGGACAGGGGGCGAACATTCAGTACTTC.

This clone appeared once. The CDR3 protein is CASSQGLQETQYF. The CDR3 bases are TGTGCCAGCAGTCAGGGACTTCAAGAGACCCAGTACTTC. The chain couples TRBV7-9 to TRBJ2-5; D perhaps matches TRBD2 (6 bases). V dropped 6 bases and J dropped 2 bases, with 10 bases sitting between them. The length of the CDR3 is 13 residues. The germline gives CDR1 SEHNR, CDR2 FQNEAQ (reference sequence).

This chain connects TRBV9 to TRBJ2-1, with TRBD1 matching over 9 bases. The trim removed 4 bases at V and 6 bases at J, leaving 11 bases unmatched. This CDR3 comprises 16 residues. Germline V gene lookup returns CDR1 SGDLS and CDR2 YYNGEE. CDR3 region: CASSPGEGQGTNEQFF. CDR3 sequence (DNA): TGTGCCAGCAGCCCGGGGGAGGGACAGGGTACCAATGAGCAGTTCTTC.

J is TRBJ2-3 and V is TRBV10-3; 9 positions agree with TRBD2. CDR1 is ENHRY and CDR2 is SYGVKD in the germline V gene. The CDR3 is 18 residues long. V lost 10 bases and J lost 0; bases outside the gene matches: 17. Here the CDR3 reads CATDPMRGGRVSTDTQYF. As DNA, the CDR3 is TGTGCCACAGATCCGATGCGGGGGGGCCGGGTTAGCACAGATACGCAGTATTTT.